The T cell receptor (beta chain) under discussion was sequenced for a study of CD4 T cells in relation to SARS-CoV-2 and coronaviruses. Germline V gene sequence: CDR1 PRHDT, CDR2 FYEKMQ (reference sequence). This CDR3 has 15 residues. Trimming stripped 5 bases from V and 5 bases from J, with 18 bases between. A note on this clone: Its antigen is as yet unknown.

Sequencing used immunoSEQ multiplex PCR; TCRdb keeps in-frame clones, though not all of them. The table has about 56,000 clones, around 90% seen once. Whole-study findings and limits: In around 67% of donors, memory CD4+ clonotypes crossrecognized SARS-CoV-2 and at least one common cold coronavirus spike.

The sequenced sample consisted of naive CD4+ T cells from PBMCs. Subset reported: naive CD4+ T cells isolated by negative enrichment. The chain has TRBV13 and TRBJ1-1, with D perhaps matching TRBD1 (5 bases). The source of this sequence is an adult with COVID-19. DNA of the CDR3: TGTGCCAGCAGCCAACCGGGCCTCTGGGGGACTGAAGCTTTCTTT. Protein sequence: CASSQPGLWGTEAFF.